This T cell receptor (beta chain) originates from a study of blood T cell repertoires in COVID-19. Using immunoSEQ multiplex PCR, the repertoire was profiled, and TCRdb retains in-frame clones only, with some absent. Among roughly 120,000 clones listed, over 60% were seen once. The trim removed 6 bases at V and 5 bases at J, leaving 20 bases unmatched. Germline CDR1 and CDR2: SGHTA and FQGNSA. The length of the CDR3 is 18 residues. Material: peripheral blood. The receptor was derived from a woman of 80 years or more with acute or convalescent COVID-19. This chain connects TRBV7-2 to TRBJ2-7, with 9 positions matching TRBD2. The CDR3 loop reads CASSREASGMGRRNEQYF. In nucleotides, the CDR3 is TGTGCCAGCAGTCGAGAGGCTAGCGGGATGGGGCGGCGGAACGAGCAGTACTTC.